Included here is one T cell receptor (beta chain) sequence, with context. The antigen is undetermined. Healthy individuals who donated bone marrow served as the donors. This CDR3 has 14 residues. CDR1 is SGHRS, CDR2 YFSETQ, per germline. With 60 Vbeta and 13 Jbeta primers, the PCR was carried out. Sequencing used immunoSEQ multiplex PCR; TCRdb keeps in-frame clones, though not all of them. The table includes about 200,000 clones, approximately 80% detected once. The record originates from a study of cytomegalovirus exposure and HLA in healthy donors. Study-wide results and caveats: Later on, an analysis found that several of the most significant clusters appeared to be linked to common viral pathogens, which included parvovirus B19.

What was sequenced was PBMCs. The receptor was isolated from a man in his thirties or forties in good health and CMV-seronegative. The chain uses TRBV5-1 and TRBJ2-5; D perhaps matches TRBD1 (5 bases). The assigned J gene may be wrong: the sequence end matches TRBJ2-7 better. The CDR3 loop reads CASSSAGNAYEQYF. Written as DNA, the CDR3 is TGCGCCAGCAGCTCCGCAGGGAATGCCTACGAGCAGTACTTC.